This T cell receptor beta chain was identified in a study of a mutant IDH1 vaccine in newly diagnosed glioma. Background on the study: The first vaccination came 4-6 weeks after radiotherapy alone, or with temozolomide cycles.

This clone showed up just once. Its antigen is currently unknown. Study results and caveats: Overall, about 93% of patients had vaccine-induced immune responses.

The V gene end was trimmed by 4 bases and the J gene end by 2 bases; junction bases not matched to a gene: 11. The CDR3 is 16 amino acids. The V gene's germline CDR1 is SQVTM and CDR2 ANQGSEA. Time point meaning: week 47, end of study. Each dose of the vaccine consisted of 300 ug of mutant IDH1 20-mer peptide, with topical imiquimod. Profiled with immunoSEQ multiplex PCR; TCRdb holds only in-frame clones, not every one. The table lists approximately 80,000 clones, approximately 75% of them singletons. The gene calls are TRBV29-1 and TRBJ1-3, with 7 bases lining up with TRBD1. The specimen comprised PBMCs, sampled from a glioma patient whose treatment included an IDH1 peptide vaccine. The TCR was taken from a man aged 40-49 years with glioma. CDR3 coding DNA: TGCAGCGTTGCATTCCAGACAGGGCAAGCTGGAAACACCATATATTTT. Its translation is CSVAFQTGQAGNTIYF. Full variable domain (missing parts from reference TRBV29-1 and TRBJ1-3): SAVISQKPSRDICQRGTSLTIQCQVDSQVTMMFWYRQQPGQSLTLIATANQGSEATYESGFVIDKFPISRPNLTFSTLTVSNMSPEDSSIYLCSVAFQTGQAGNTIYFGEGSWLTVV.